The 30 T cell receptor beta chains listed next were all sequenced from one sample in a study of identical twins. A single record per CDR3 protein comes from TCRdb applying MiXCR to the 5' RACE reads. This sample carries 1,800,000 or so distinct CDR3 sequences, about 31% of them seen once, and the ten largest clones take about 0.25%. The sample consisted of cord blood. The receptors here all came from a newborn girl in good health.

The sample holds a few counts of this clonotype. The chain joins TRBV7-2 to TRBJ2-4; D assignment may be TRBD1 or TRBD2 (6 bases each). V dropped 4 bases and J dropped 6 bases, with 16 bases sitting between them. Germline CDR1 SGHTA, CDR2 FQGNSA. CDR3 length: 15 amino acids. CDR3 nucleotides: TGTGCCAGCAGCTGGGACATCGTGGAGGGAAACATTCAGTACTTC. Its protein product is CASSWDIVEGNIQYF. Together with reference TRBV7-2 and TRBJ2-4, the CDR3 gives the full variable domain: GAGVSQSPSNKVTEKGKDVELRCDPISGHTALYWYRQSLGQGLEFLIYFQGNSAPDKSGLPSDRFSAERTGGSVSTLTIQRTQQEDSAVYLCASSWDIVEGNIQYFGAGTRLSVL.

The CDR3 DNA sequence: TGTGCCAGCAGCTTTCCGGGGGCGGGTTCCAATACGCAGTATTTT. Its protein product is CASSFPGAGSNTQYF. The chain uses TRBV5-5 and TRBJ2-3; D might be TRBD1 or TRBD2, each matching 6 bases. There are 15 residues in the CDR3. Trimming removed 2 bases at V and 7 bases at J, with 17 bases between. Germline CDR1 reads SGHKS; CDR2 reads YYEKEE (reference sequence).

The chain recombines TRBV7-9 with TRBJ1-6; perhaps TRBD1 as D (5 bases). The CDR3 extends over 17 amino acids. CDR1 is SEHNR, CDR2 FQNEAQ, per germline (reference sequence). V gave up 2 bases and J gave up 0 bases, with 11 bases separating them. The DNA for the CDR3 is TGTGCCAGCAGCTTAAAAGGGGTACGCTCCTATAATTCACCCCTCCACTTT. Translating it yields CASSLKGVRSYNSPLHF.

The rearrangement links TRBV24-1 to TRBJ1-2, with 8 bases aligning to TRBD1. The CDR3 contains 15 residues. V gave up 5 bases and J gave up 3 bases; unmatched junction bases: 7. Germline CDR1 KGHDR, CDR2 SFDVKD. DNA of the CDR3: TGTGCCACCAGTGCAGGGGGCCCCCCGTACTATGGCTACACCTTC. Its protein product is CATSAGGPPYYGYTF.

The chain's CDR3 is CASSQVSSREEFF. The CDR3 coding sequence is TGCGCCAGCAGCCAAGTGTCTAGCCGGGAGGAGTTCTTC. This chain uses TRBV4-1 with TRBJ2-1; TRBD2 matches 7 bases. The CDR3 consists of 13 residues. With 1 base clipped from V and 14 bases from J, the junction kept 8 bases outside the gene matches. The germline V gene has CDR1 MGHRA and CDR2 YSYEKL.

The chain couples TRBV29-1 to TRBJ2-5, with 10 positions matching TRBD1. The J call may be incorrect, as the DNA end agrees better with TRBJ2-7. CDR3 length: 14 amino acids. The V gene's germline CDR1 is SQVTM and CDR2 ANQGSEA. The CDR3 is CSVAKTGGKYEQYF. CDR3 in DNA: TGCAGCGTGGCCAAGACAGGGGGCAAGTACGAGCAGTACTTC.

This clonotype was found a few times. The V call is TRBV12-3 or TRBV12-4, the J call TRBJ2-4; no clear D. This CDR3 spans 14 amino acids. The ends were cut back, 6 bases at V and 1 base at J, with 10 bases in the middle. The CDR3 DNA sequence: TGTGCCAGCAGGAAGAGCCCGGCCAAAAACATTCAGTACTTC. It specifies CASRKSPAKNIQYF.

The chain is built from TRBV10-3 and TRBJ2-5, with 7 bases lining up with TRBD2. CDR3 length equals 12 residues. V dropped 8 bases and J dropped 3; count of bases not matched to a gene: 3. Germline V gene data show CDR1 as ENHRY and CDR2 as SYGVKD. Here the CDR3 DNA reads TGTGCCATCGCAGCGGGAAAAGAGACCCAGTACTTC. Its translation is CAIAAGKETQYF.

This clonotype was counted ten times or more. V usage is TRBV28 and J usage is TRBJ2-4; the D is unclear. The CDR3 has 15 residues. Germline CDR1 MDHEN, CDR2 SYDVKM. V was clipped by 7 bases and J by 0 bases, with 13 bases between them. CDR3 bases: TGTGCCAGCAATGAAGGTCATCAAGCCAAAAACATTCAGTACTTC. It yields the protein CASNEGHQAKNIQYF.

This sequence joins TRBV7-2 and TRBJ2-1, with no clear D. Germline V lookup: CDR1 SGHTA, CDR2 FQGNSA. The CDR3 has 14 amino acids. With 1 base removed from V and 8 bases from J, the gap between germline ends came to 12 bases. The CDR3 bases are TGTGCCAGCAGCTTAGGCTGGGGTACGGATGAGCAGTTCTTC. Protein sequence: CASSLGWGTDEQFF.

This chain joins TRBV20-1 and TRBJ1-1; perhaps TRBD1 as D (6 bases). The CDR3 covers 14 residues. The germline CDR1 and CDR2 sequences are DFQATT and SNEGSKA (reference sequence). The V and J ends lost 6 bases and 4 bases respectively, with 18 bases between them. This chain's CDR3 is CSATLGRGTTEAFF. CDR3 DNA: TGCAGTGCCACACTAGGGAGGGGGACCACTGAAGCTTTCTTT.

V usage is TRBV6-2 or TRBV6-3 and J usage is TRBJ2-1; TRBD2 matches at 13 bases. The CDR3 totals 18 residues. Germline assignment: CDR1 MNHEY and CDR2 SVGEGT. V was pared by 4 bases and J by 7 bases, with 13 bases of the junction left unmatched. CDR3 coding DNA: TGTGCCAGCAGTTTAGGAACTAGCGGGAGGGCCCGGTGGAATGAGCAGTTCTTC. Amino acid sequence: CASSLGTSGRARWNEQFF.

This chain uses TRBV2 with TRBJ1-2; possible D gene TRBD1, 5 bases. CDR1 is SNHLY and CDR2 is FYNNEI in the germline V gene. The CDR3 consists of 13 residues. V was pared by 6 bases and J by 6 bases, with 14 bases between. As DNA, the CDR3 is TGTGCCAGCAGATTCGACAGAGCAGATGGCTACACCTTC. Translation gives CASRFDRADGYTF.

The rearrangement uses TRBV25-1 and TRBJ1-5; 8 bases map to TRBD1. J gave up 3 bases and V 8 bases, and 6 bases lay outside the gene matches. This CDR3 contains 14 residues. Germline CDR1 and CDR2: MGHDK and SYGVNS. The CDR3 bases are TGTGCCAGCTCGGACAGGGAACTCAATCAGCCCCAGCATTTT. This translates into CASSDRELNQPQHF.

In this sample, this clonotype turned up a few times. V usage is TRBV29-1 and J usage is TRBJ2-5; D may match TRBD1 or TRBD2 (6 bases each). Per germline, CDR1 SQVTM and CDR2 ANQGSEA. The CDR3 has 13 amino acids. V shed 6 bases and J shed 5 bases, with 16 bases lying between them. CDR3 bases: TGCAGCGTCTTGAGGGGGGTTGGGGAGACCCAGTACTTC. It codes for CSVLRGVGETQYF.

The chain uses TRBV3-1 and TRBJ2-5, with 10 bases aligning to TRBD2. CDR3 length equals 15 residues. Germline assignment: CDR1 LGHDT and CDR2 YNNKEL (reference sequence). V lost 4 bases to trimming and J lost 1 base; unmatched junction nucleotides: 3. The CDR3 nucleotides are TGTGCCAGCAGCCGACTAGCGGGCCTCCAAGAGACCCAGTACTTC. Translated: CASSRLAGLQETQYF.

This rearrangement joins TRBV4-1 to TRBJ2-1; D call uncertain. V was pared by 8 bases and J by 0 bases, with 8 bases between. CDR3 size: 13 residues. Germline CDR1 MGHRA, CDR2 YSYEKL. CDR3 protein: CASGKFSYNEQFF. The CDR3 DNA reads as TGCGCCAGCGGTAAGTTCTCCTACAATGAGCAGTTCTTC.

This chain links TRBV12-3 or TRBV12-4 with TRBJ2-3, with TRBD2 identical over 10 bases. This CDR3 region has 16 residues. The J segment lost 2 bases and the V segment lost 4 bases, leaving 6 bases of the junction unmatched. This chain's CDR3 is CASSSGLAVFTDTQYF. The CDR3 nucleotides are TGTGCCAGCAGTTCTGGACTAGCGGTGTTCACAGATACGCAGTATTTT.

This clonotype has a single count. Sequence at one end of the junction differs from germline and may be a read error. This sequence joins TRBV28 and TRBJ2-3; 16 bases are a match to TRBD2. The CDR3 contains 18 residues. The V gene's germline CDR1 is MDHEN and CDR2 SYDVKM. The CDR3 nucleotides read TGTGCCAGCAGTTTATGGGGACTAGCGGGAGGGAAGACAGGTACGCAGTATTTT. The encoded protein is CASSLWGLAGGKTGTQYF.

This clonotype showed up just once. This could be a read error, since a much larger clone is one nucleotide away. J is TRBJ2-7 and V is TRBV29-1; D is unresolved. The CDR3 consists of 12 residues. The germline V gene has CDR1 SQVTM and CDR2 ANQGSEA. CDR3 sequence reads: CSVSTSSYEQCF. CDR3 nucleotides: TGCAGCGTTTCGACGAGCTCCTACGAGCAGTGCTTC.

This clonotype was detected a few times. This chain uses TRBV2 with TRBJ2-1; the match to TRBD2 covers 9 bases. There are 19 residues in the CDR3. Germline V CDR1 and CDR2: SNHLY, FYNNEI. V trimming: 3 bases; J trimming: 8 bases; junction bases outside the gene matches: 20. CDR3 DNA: TGTGCCAGCAGTGACGTGGGTGTTGTGGGCGGGAGGGCCGCCGATGAGCAGTTCTTC. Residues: CASSDVGVVGGRAADEQFF.

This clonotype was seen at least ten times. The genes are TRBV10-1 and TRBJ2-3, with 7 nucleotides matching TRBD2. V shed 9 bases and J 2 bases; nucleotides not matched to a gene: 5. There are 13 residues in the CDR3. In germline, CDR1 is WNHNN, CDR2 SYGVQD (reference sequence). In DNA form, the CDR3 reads TGCGCCAGTTCCAGCGGGATCACAGATACGCAGTATTTT. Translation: CASSSGITDTQYF.

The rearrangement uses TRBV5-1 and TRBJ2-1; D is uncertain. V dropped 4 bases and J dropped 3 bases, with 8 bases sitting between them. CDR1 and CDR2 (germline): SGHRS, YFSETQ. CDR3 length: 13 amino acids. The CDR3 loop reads CASSTYVYNEQFF. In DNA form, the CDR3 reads TGCGCCAGCAGCACCTACGTCTACAATGAGCAGTTCTTC.

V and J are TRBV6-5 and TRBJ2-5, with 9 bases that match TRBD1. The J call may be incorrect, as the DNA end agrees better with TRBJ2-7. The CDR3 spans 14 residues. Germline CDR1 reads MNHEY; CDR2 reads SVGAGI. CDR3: CASSYSGTGSEQYF. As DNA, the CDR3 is TGTGCCAGCAGTTACAGCGGGACAGGGAGCGAGCAGTACTTC.

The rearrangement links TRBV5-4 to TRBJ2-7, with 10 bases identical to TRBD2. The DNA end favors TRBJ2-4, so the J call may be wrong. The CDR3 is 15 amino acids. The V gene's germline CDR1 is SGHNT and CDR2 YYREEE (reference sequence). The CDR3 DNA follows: TGTGCCAGCAGCCCTGCTAGCGGGGGTGTAAACATTCAGTACTTC. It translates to CASSPASGGVNIQYF.

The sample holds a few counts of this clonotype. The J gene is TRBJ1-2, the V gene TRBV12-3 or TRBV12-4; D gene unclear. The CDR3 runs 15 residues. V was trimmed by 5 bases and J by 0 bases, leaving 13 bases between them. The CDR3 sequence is CASSPIFRPNYGYTF. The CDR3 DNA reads TGTGCCAGCAGTCCTATCTTCCGACCTAACTATGGCTACACCTTC.

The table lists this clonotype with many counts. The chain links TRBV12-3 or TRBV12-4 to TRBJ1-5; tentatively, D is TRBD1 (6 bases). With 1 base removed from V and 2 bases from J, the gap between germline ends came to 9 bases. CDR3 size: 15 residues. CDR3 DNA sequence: TGTGCCAGCAGTTTAGGCGCAGGGGGCAATCAGCCCCAGCATTTT. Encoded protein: CASSLGAGGNQPQHF.

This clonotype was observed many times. The CDR3 bases are TGCGCCAGCAGCTTCGACAGCCCCACAGATACGCAGTATTTT. As protein: CASSFDSPTDTQYF. The chain uses TRBV5-1 and TRBJ2-3, with a tentative D call TRBD1 (5 bases). CDR1 and CDR2 (germline): SGHRS, YFSETQ. V was trimmed by 2 bases and J by 2 bases, leaving 9 bases between them. This CDR3 has 14 residues. Full variable domain (rest looked up from reference TRBV5-1 and TRBJ2-3): KAGVTQTPRYLIKTRGQQVTLSCSPISGHRSVSWYQQTPGQGLQFLFEYFSETQRNKGNFPGRFSGRQFSNSRSEMNVSTLELGDSALYLCASSFDSPTDTQYFGPGTRLTVL.

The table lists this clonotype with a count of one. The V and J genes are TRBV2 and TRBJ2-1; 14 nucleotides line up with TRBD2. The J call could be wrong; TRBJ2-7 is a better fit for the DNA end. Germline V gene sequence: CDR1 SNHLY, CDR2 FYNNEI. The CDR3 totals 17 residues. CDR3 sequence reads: CARTRLAGGSSYNEQYF. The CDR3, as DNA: TGTGCCAGGACCAGACTAGCGGGGGGGAGCTCCTACAATGAGCAGTACTTC.

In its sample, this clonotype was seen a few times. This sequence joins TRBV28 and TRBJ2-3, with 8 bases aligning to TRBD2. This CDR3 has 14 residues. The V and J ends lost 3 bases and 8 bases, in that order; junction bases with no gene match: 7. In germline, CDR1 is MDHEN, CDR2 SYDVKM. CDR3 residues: CASSFPGRAGTQYF. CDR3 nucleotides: TGTGCCAGCAGTTTCCCCGGGAGGGCCGGTACGCAGTATTTT.